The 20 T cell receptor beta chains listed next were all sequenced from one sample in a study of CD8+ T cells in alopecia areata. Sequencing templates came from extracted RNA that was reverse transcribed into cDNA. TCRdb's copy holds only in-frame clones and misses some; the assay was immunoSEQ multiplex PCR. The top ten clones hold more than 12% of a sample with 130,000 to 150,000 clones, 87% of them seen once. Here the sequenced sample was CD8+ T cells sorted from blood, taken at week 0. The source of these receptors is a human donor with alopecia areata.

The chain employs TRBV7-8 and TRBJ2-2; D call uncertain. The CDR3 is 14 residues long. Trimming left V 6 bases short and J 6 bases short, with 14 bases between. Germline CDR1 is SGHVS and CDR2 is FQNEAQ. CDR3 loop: CASSPGRNSGELFF. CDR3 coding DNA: TGTGCCAGCAGTCCGGGCCGTAACTCCGGGGAGCTGTTTTTT.

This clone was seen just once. CDR3 region: CASSDFLNQPQHF. Here the CDR3 DNA reads TGTGCCAGCAGCGACTTTTTAAATCAGCCCCAGCATTTT. The chain uses TRBV6-1 and TRBJ1-5; D remains ambiguous. From germline, CDR1 is MNHNS and CDR2 SASEGT. The CDR3 sequence is 13 residues long. V gave up 6 bases and J gave up 4 bases, with 10 bases separating them.

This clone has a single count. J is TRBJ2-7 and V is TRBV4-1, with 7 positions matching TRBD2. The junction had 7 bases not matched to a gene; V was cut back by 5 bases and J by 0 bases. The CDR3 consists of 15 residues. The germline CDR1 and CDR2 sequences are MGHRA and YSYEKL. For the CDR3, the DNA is TGCGCCAGCAGCTCATACGGGGGGTCCTCCTACGAGCAGTACTTC. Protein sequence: CASSSYGGSSYEQYF.

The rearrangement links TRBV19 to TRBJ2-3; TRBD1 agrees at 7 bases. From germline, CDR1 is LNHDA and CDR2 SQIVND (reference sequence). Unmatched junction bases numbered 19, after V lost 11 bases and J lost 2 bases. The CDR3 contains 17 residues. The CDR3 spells CAERLRDSDANTDTQYF. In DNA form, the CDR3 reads TGTGCCGAGCGTCTAAGGGACAGCGATGCGAACACAGATACGCAGTATTTT. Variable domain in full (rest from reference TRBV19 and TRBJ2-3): DGGITQSPKYLFRKEGQNVTLSCEQNLNHDAMYWYRQDPGQGLRLIYYSQIVNDFQKGDIAEGYSVSREKKESFPLTVTSAQKNPTAFYLCAERLRDSDANTDTQYFGPGTRLTVL.

The CDR3 here is CASSAGGSTDTQYF. The DNA for the CDR3 is TGTGCCAGCAGCGCGGGGGGGAGCACAGATACGCAGTATTTT. This rearrangement joins TRBV9 to TRBJ2-3; 8 bases map to TRBD2. The CDR3 extends over 14 amino acids. Germline V gives CDR1 SGDLS, CDR2 YYNGEE. The ends lost 3 bases at V and 0 bases at J; junction bases unmatched: 0.

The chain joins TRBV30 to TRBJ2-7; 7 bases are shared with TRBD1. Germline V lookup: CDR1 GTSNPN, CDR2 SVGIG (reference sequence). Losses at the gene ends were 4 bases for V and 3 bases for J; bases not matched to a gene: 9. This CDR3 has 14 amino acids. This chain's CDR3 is CAWKTQGERYEQYF. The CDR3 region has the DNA TGTGCCTGGAAAACTCAGGGGGAACGCTACGAGCAGTACTTC.

CDR3: CASSFGTGSYEQYF. The DNA of the CDR3 is TGTGCCAGCAGTTTTGGGACAGGGTCTTACGAGCAGTACTTC. The chain combines TRBV27 with TRBJ2-7; TRBD1 matches at 9 bases. The CDR3 is made up of 14 amino acids. Germline V gives CDR1 MNHEY, CDR2 SMNVEV (reference sequence). Trimming took 3 bases from V and 4 from J; bases not matched to a gene: 4.

CDR3 loop: CASSEVGGGATDGYTF. The CDR3 bases are TGCGCCAGCAGTGAGGTCGGAGGGGGCGCAACGGATGGCTACACCTTC. V is TRBV10-2 and J is TRBJ1-2; 7 nucleotides match TRBD1. With 2 bases clipped from V and 6 bases from J, the junction kept 12 bases outside the gene matches. CDR1 and CDR2 (germline): WSHSY, SAAADI. The CDR3 is 16 residues long.

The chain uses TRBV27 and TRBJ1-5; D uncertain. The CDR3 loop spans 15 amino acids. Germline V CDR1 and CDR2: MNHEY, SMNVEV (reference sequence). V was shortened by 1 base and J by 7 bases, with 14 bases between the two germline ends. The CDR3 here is CASSLYTQPTQPQHF. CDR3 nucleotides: TGTGCCAGCAGTTTATATACCCAGCCTACCCAGCCCCAGCATTTT.

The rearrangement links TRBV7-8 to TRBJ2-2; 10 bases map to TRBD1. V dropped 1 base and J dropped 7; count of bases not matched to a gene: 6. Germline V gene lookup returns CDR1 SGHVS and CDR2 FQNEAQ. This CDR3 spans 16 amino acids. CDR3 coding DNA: TGTGCCAGCAGCTTAGAGACAGGGGGCCTGGGCGGGGAGCTGTTTTTT. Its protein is CASSLETGGLGGELFF.

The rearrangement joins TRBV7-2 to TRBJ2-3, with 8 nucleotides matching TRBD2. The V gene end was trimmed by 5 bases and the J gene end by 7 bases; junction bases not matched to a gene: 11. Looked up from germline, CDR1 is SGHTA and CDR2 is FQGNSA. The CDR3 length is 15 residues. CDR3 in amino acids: CASSLPGSGSYTQYF. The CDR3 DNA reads TGTGCCAGCAGCCTCCCGGGGAGCGGGAGTTATACGCAGTATTTT.

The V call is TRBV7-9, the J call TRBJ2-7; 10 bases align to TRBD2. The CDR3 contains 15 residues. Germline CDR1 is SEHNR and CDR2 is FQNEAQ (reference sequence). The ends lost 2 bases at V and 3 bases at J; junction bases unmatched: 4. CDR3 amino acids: CASSLTAGGNYEQYF. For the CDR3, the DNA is TGTGCCAGCAGCTTAACAGCGGGAGGGAACTACGAGCAGTACTTC.

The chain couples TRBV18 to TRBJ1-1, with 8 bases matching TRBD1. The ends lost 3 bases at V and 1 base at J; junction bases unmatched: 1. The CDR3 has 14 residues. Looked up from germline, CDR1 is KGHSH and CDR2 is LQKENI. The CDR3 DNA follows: TGTGCCAGCTCACCCACAGGGGGGAACACTGAAGCTTTCTTT. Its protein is CASSPTGGNTEAFF.

The DNA of the CDR3 is TGTGCCAGTAGTATAGTACCCGAAGATACGCAGTATTTT. Amino acids: CASSIVPEDTQYF. This chain joins TRBV19 and TRBJ2-3; no reliable D call. Germline-derived CDR1 and CDR2 are LNHDA and SQIVND (reference sequence). Trimming stripped 1 base from V and 5 bases from J, with 7 bases between. This CDR3 has 13 amino acids. Together with reference TRBV19 and TRBJ2-3, the CDR3 gives the full variable domain: DGGITQSPKYLFRKEGQNVTLSCEQNLNHDAMYWYRQDPGQGLRLIYYSQIVNDFQKGDIAEGYSVSREKKESFPLTVTSAQKNPTAFYLCASSIVPEDTQYFGPGTRLTVL.

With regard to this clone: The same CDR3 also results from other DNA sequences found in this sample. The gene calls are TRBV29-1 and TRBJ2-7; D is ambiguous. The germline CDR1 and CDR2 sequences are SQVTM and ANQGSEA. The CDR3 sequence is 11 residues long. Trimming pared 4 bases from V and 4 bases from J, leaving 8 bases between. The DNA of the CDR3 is TGCAGCGTTGGTGGTTTTTACGAGCAGTACTTC. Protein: CSVGGFYEQYF.

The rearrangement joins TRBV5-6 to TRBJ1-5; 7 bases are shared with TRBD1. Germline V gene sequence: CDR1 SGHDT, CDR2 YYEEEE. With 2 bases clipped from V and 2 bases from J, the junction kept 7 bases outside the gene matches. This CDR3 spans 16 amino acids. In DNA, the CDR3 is TGTGCCAGCAGCTTCGGGATAACAGGGGGCAATCAGCCCCAGCATTTT. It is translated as CASSFGITGGNQPQHF. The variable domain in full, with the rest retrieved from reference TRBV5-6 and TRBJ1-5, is DAGVTQSPTHLIKTRGQQVTLRCSPKSGHDTVSWYQQALGQGPQFIFQYYEEEERQRGNFPDRFSGHQFPNYSSELNVNALLLGDSALYLCASSFGITGGNQPQHFGDGTRLSIL.

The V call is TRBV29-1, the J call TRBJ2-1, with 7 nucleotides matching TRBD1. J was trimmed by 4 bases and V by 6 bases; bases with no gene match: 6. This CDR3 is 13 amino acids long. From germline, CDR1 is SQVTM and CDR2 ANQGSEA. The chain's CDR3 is CSVPGTVYNEQFF. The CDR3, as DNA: TGCAGCGTCCCTGGGACAGTTTACAATGAGCAGTTCTTC.

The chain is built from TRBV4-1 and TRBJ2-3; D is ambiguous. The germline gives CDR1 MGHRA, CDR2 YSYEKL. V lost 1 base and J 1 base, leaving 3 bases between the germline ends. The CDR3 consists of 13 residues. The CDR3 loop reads CASSQGRTDTQYF. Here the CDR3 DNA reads TGCGCCAGCAGCCAAGGACGCACAGATACGCAGTATTTT.

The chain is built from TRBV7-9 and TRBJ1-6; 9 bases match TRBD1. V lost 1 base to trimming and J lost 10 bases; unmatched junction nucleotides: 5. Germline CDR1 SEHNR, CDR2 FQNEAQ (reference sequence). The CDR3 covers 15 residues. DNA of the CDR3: TGTGCCAGCAGCTTAGGAGGGACAGGGCTCTCACCCCTCCACTTT. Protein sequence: CASSLGGTGLSPLHF.

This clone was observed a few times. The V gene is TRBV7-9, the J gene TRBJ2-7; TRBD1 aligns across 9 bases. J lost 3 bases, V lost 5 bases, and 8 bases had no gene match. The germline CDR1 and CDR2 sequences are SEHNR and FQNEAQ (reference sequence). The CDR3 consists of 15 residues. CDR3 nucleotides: TGTGCCAGCAGCCCGCCGGGACAGGGAAACTACGAGCAGTACTTC. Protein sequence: CASSPPGQGNYEQYF. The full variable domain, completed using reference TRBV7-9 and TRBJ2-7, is DTGVSQNPRHKITKRGQNVTFRCDPISEHNRLYWYRQTLGQGPEFLTYFQNEAQLEKSRLLSDRFSAERPKGSFSTLEIQRTEQGDSAMYLCASSPPGQGNYEQYFGPGTRLTVT.